This T cell receptor beta chain emerged from a study of regulatory T cells in long-lasting Graves disease. Libraries of TCR beta came from iRepertoire HTBI primers plus Arm-PCR of CDR3 regions. Using its own MiXCR run on the multiplex PCR reads, TCRdb lists one record per CDR3 protein. The repertoire includes roughly 510,000 distinct CDR3 sequences, about 16% of them detected once, and around 11% sits in the top ten. Germline V CDR1 and CDR2: SQVTM, ANQGSEA. The CDR3 loop spans 12 amino acids. Trimming took off 5 bases at V and 5 bases at J, with 12 bases between the two ends. Time point specified: newly diagnosed GD, antithyroid drugs for less than 3 months. PBMC-extracted RNA yielded the TCR library. In this sample, this clonotype turned up many times. These sequences were also reported in another study, on T cells in Graves' hyperthyroidism and ophthalmopathy.

Here the sequenced sample was peripheral blood mononuclear cells (PBMCs), taken at new diagnosis, from a patient treated with antithyroid drugs. This rearrangement joins TRBV29-1 to TRBJ2-5, with D possibly matching TRBD2 (7 bases). The TCR sequence derives from a man aged 18 to 30 with Graves disease. The CDR3 nucleotides read TGCAGCGTTCAAGGGGGGGAGGAGACCCAGTACTTC. Amino acid sequence: CSVQGGEETQYF.